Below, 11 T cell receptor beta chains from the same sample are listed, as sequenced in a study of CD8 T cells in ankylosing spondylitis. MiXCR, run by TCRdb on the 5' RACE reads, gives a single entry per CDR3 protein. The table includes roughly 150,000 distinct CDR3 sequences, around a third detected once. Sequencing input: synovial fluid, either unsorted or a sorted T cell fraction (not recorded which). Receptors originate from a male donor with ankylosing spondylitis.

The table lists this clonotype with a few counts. The CDR3, as DNA: TGTGCCAGCAGCTTAACCCCCGCGACTAGCGGGGGGTACAATGAGCAGTTCTTC. Translated: CASSLTPATSGGYNEQFF. The chain uses TRBV7-3 and TRBJ2-1; 13 nucleotides align to TRBD2. CDR1 and CDR2 from the germline V gene are SGHTA and FQGTGA. With 0 bases clipped from V and 4 bases from J, the junction kept 6 bases outside the gene matches. The CDR3 length is 18 residues.

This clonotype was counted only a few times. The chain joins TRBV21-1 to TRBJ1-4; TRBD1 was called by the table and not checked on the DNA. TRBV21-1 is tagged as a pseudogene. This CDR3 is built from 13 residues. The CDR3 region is CASGGGADEKLFF. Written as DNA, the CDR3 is TGTGCCAGCGGAGGGGGAGCAGATGAAAAACTGTTTTTT.

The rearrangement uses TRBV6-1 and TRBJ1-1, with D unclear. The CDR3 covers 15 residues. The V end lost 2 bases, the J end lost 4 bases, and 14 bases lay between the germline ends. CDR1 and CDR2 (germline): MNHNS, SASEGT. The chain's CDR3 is CASSEKERRATEAFF. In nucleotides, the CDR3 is TGTGCCAGCAGTGAAAAAGAGCGAAGGGCCACTGAAGCTTTCTTT.

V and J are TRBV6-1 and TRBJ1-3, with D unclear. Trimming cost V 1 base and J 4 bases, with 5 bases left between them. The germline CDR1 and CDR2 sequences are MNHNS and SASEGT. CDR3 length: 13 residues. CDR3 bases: TGTGCCAGCAGTGAAGAGGACGGAAACACCATATATTTT. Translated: CASSEEDGNTIYF.

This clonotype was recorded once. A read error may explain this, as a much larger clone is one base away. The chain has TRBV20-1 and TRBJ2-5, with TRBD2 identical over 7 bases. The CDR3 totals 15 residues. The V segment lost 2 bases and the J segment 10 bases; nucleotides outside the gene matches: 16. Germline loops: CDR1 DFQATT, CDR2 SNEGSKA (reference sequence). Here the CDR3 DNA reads TGCAGTGCTAGAAGGGTTGTCCGGGAGGTCGGGAGCCAGTACTTC. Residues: CSARRVVREVGSQYF.

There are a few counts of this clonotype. Here the CDR3 DNA reads TGTGCCAGCAGCTTCGGGTCTGTAGGGACACCCCTCCACTTT. Translating it yields CASSFGSVGTPLHF. The V call is TRBV7-9, the J call TRBJ1-6; no firm D call. This CDR3 has 14 amino acids. V lost 3 bases to trimming and J lost 11 bases, with 14 bases between them. Germline V CDR1 and CDR2: SEHNR, FQNEAQ (reference sequence). The complete variable domain, with remaining parts taken from reference TRBV7-9 and TRBJ1-6, reads DTGVSQNPRHKITKRGQNVTFRCDPISEHNRLYWYRQTLGQGPEFLTYFQNEAQLEKSRLLSDRFSAERPKGSFSTLEIQRTEQGDSAMYLCASSFGSVGTPLHFGNGTRLTVT.

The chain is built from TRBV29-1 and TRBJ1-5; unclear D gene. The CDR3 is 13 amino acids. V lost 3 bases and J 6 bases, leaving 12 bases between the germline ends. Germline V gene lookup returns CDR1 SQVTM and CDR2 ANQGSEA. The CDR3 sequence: CSVESRKGQPQHF. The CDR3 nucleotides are TGCAGCGTTGAGTCCAGGAAGGGTCAGCCCCAGCATTTT. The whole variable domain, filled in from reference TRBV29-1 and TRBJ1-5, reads SAVISQKPSRDICQRGTSLTIQCQVDSQVTMMFWYRQQPGQSLTLIATANQGSEATYESGFVIDKFPISRPNLTFSTLTVSNMSPEDSSIYLCSVESRKGQPQHFGDGTRLSIL.

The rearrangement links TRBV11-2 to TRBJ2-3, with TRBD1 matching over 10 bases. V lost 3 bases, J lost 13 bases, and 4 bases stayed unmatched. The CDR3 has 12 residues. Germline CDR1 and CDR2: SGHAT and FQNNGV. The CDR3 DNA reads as TGTGCCAGCAGCTTTGGACAGGGGGGAGAGTATTTT. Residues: CASSFGQGGEYF.

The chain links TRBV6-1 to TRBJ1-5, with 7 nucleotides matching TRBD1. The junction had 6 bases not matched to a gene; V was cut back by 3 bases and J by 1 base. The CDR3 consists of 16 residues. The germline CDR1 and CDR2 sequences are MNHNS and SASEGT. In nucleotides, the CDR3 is TGTGCCAGCAGTGACCGACAGGGTTGGAGCAATCAGCCCCAGCATTTT. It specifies CASSDRQGWSNQPQHF.

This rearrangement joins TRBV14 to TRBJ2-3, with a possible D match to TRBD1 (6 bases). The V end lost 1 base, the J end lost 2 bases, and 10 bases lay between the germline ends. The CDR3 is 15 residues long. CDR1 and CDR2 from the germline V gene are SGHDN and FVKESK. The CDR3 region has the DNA TGTGCCAGCAGCCAAGTGAGGGGGTTCACAGATACGCAGTATTTT. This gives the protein CASSQVRGFTDTQYF.

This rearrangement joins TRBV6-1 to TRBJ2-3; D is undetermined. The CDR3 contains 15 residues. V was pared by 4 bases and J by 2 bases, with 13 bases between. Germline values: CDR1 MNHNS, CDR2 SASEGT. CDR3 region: CASSGTGNPTDTQYF. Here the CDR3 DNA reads TGTGCCAGCAGTGGGACCGGCAATCCCACAGATACGCAGTATTTT.